Following are 6 T cell receptor beta chains from one sample sequenced in a study of cytomegalovirus exposure and HLA in healthy donors. Sequencing was performed with immunoSEQ multiplex PCR; in TCRdb, only in-frame clones are kept and a portion is missing. The table shows 100,000 to 150,000 clones, with over 85% occurring only once. The sequencing sample was made of PBMCs. The receptor source for this set is a man aged 25 to 40 in good health and CMV-seronegative.

The chain uses TRBV7-2 and TRBJ2-2; no reliable D call. The CDR3 sequence is 14 residues long. CDR1 and CDR2 (germline): SGHTA, FQGNSA. V was cut by 1 base and J by 8 bases, with 11 bases left in between. The CDR3 spells CASSLVQPTGELFF. The DNA of the CDR3 is TGTGCCAGCAGCTTAGTACAGCCCACTGGGGAGCTGTTTTTT.

The chain carries TRBV27 and TRBJ1-5; 7 bases are a match to TRBD1. Germline CDR1 and CDR2: MNHEY and SMNVEV (reference sequence). V lost 3 bases and J lost 2; bases outside the gene matches: 4. CDR3 size: 15 residues. The CDR3 DNA is TGTGCCAGCAGTTTGAACAGGGGTGGCAATCAGCCCCAGCATTTT. As protein: CASSLNRGGNQPQHF.

The chain links TRBV19 to TRBJ2-7; 12 bases are a match to TRBD1. The CDR3 is 18 amino acids. Germline V gene data show CDR1 as LNHDA and CDR2 as SQIVND (reference sequence). Losses at the gene ends were 6 bases for V and 5 bases for J; bases not matched to a gene: 17. The CDR3 DNA follows: TGTGCCAGTAGCCGCCGGTATAACTCGGGGACAGGGGGCAACGAGCAGTACTTC. It codes for CASSRRYNSGTGGNEQYF.

The chain links TRBV18 to TRBJ2-7; possibly TRBD1 for D (5 bases). This CDR3 is built from 16 residues. The V gene lost 3 bases and the J gene lost 2 bases, with 17 bases spanning the gap. Germline V CDR1 and CDR2: KGHSH, LQKENI. As DNA, the CDR3 is TGTGCCAGCTCACCGCAACAGGAACGAGCGACCTACGAGCAGTACTTC. This translates into CASSPQQERATYEQYF. The full variable domain, its missing parts supplied by reference TRBV18 and TRBJ2-7, is NAGVMQNPRHLVRRRGQEARLRCSPMKGHSHVYWYRQLPEEGLKFMVYLQKENIIDESGMPKERFSAEFPKEGPSILRIQQVVRGDSAAYFCASSPQQERATYEQYFGPGTRLTVT.

The V and J genes are TRBV4-1 and TRBJ1-2, with 8 nucleotides matching TRBD1. Unmatched junction bases numbered 8, after V lost 4 bases and J lost 1 base. From germline, CDR1 is MGHRA and CDR2 YSYEKL. CDR3 size: 16 residues. CDR3: CASSLRQGPSNYGYTF. DNA for the CDR3: TGCGCCAGCAGCCTTCGACAGGGGCCAAGTAACTATGGCTACACCTTC.

This clone was seen a single time. The J gene is TRBJ1-5, the V gene TRBV7-8, with TRBD1 identical over 8 bases. CDR1 and CDR2 (germline): SGHVS, FQNEAQ. Trimming removed 2 bases from V and 6 bases from J; junction bases left unmatched: 9. The CDR3 is 16 residues long. Written as DNA, the CDR3 is TGTGCCAGCAGCTTACGAGCCGACAGGGGTGTTCAGCCCCAGCATTTT. As protein: CASSLRADRGVQPQHF.